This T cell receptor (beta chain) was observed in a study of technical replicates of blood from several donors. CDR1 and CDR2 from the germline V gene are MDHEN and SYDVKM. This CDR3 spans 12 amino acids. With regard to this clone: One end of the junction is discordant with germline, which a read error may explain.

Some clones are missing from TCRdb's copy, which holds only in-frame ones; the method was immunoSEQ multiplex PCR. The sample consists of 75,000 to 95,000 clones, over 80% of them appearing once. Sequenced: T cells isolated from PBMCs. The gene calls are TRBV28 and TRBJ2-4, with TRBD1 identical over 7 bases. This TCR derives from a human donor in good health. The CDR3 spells CASSPPDRSRDF. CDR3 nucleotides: TGTGCCAGCAGTCCACCGGACAGGTCAAGGGACTTC.